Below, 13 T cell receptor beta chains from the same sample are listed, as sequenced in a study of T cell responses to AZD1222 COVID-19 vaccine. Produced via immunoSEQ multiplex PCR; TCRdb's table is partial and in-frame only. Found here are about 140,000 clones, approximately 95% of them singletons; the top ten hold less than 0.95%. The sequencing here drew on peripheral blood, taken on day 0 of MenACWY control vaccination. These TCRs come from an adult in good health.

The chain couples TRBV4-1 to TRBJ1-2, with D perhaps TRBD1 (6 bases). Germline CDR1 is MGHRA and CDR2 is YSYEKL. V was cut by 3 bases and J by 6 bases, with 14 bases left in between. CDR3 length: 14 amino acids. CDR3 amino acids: CASSHEQGRNGYTF. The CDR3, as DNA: TGCGCCAGCAGCCACGAACAGGGACGGAATGGCTACACCTTC.

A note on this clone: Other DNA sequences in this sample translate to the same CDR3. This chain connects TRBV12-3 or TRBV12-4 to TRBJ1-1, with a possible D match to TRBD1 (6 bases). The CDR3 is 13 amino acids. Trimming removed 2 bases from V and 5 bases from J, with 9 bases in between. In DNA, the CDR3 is TGTGCCAGCAGTTTAATGGGGGCAACTGAAGCTTTCTTT. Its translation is CASSLMGATEAFF.

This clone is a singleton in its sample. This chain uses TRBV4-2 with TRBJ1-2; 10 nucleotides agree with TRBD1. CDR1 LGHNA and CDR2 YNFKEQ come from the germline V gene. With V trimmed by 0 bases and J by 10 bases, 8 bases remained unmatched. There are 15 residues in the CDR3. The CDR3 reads CASSQEGDRGNYYTF. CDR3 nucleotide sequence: TGTGCCAGCAGCCAAGAGGGGGACAGGGGAAATTACTACACCTTC.

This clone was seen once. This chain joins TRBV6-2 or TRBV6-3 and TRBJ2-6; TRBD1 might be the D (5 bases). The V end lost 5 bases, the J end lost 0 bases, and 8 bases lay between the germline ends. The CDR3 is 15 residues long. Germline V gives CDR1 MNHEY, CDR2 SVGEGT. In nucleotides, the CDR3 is TGTGCCAGCAGTAAAGACAGCTCTGGGGCCAACGTCCTGACTTTC. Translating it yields CASSKDSSGANVLTF.

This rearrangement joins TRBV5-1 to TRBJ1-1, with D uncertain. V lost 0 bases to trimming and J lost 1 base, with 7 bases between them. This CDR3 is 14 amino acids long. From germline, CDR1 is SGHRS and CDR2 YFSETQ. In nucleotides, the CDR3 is TGCGCCAGCAGCTTGGCGGCCCGGAACACTGAAGCTTTCTTT. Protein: CASSLAARNTEAFF.

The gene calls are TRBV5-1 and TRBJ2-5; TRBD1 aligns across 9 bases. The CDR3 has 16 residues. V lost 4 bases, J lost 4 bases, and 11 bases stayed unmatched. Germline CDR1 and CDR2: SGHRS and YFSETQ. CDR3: CASSLLNDRGRETQYF. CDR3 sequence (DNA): TGCGCCAGCAGCCTACTCAACGACAGGGGGAGAGAGACCCAGTACTTC.

The CDR3 region has the DNA TGTGCCAGCAGTTATCCTGGAGGGTACTACTATGGCTACACCTTC. Translation gives CASSYPGGYYYGYTF. The chain is built from TRBV6-2 or TRBV6-3 and TRBJ1-2, with no clear D. Trimming stripped 3 bases from V and 3 bases from J, with 14 bases between. Germline V lookup: CDR1 MNHEY, CDR2 SVGEGT. The CDR3 length is 15 residues.

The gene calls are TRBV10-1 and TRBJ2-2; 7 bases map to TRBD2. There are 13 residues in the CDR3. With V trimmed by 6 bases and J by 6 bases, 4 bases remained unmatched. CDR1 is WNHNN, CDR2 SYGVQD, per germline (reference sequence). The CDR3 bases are TGCGCCAGCAGCGGACTAGTATCCGGGGAGCTGTTTTTT. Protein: CASSGLVSGELFF.

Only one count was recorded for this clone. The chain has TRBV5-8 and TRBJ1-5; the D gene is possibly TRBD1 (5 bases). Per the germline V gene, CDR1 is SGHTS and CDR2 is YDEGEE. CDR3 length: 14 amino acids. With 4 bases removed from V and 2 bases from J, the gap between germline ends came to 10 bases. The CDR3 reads CASSRGMRNQPQHF. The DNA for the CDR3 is TGTGCCAGCAGCAGGGGAATGCGCAATCAGCCCCAGCATTTT. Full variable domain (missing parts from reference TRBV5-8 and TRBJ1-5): EAGVTQSPTHLIKTRGQQATLRCSPISGHTSVYWYQQALGLGLQFLLWYDEGEERNRGNFPPRFSGRQFPNYSSELNVNALELEDSALYLCASSRGMRNQPQHFGDGTRLSIL.

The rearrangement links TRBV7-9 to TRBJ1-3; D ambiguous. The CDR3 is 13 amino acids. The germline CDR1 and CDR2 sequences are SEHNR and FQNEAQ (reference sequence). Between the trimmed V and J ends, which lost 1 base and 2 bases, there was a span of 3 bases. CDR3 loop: CASSLDPGNTIYF. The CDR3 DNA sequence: TGTGCCAGCAGCTTAGATCCTGGAAACACCATATATTTT.

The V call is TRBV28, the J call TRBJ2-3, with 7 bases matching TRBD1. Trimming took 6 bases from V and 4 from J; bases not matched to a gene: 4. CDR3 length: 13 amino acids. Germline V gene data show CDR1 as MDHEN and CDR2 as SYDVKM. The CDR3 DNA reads TGTGCCAGCAGGTACCAGGGGGCAGATACGCAGTATTTT. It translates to CASRYQGADTQYF. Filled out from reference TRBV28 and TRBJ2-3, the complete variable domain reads DVKVTQSSRYLVKRTGEKVFLECVQDMDHENMFWYRQDPGLGLRLIYFSYDVKMKEKGDIPEGYSVSREKKERFSLILESASTNQTSMYLCASRYQGADTQYFGPGTRLTVL.

CDR3 DNA: TGCGCCAGCAGCTTGGGGTCCTTCGTCACCGGGGAGCTGTTTTTT. Protein sequence: CASSLGSFVTGELFF. V and J are TRBV5-1 and TRBJ2-2; D ambiguous. CDR3 length: 15 residues. Trimming cost V 0 bases and J 4 bases, with 10 bases left between them. CDR1 and CDR2 (germline): SGHRS, YFSETQ.

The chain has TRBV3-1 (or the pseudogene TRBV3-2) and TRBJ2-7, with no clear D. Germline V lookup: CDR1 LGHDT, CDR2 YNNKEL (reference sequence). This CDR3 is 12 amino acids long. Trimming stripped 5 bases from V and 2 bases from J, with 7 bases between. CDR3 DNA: TGTGCCAGCAGCTCCGATGCCTACGAGCAGTACTTC. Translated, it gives CASSSDAYEQYF.